This entry features one T cell receptor beta chain sequence. These data come from a study of blood T cell repertoires in COVID-19. Study as a whole: Donors in the United States, Italy and Spain gave samples during acute or convalescent COVID-19. From T cells, B-cell-depleted T cells, or PBMCs came the material, which was cDNA or gDNA.

Per the germline V gene, CDR1 is SGHTA and CDR2 is FQGNSA. The V gene end was trimmed by 0 bases and the J gene end by 1 base; junction bases not matched to a gene: 3. The CDR3 covers 15 residues. Authors' processing steps: Estimation of nucleated cell counts relied on the amplification of reference gene primers. The data were produced by immunoSEQ multiplex PCR, yet TCRdb's version contains in-frame clones alone and is incomplete. The V and J calls and clone size are taken from that table; D and trimming were inferred from the DNA. Of over 65,000 clones listed, around nine tenths are singletons. Material: peripheral blood. The V gene is TRBV7-2, the J gene TRBJ2-7; 7 nucleotides agree with TRBD1. This receptor was identified in a man aged 45-65 years with active COVID-19. The CDR3 bases are TGTGCCAGCAGCTTAGCCCCGACAGGGTCCTACGAGCAGTACTTC. Protein sequence: CASSLAPTGSYEQYF.